These 23 T cell receptor beta chains were all obtained from the same sample, sequenced in a study of blood T cell repertoires in COVID-19. The repertoire was sequenced with immunoSEQ multiplex PCR; TCRdb's copy has only in-frame clones and lacks some. The profile shows about 180,000 clones, around 80% of them singletons. Material for sequencing was peripheral blood. These receptors were obtained from a woman of 80 years or more with COVID-19, enrolled during active disease.

This clone was observed many times. CDR3 residues: CASSQTSGRDEQYF. CDR3 coding DNA: TGTGCCAGCAGCCAGACTAGCGGGAGGGACGAGCAGTACTTC. This chain connects TRBV3-1 (or the pseudogene TRBV3-2) to TRBJ2-7; 14 bases match TRBD2. The CDR3 spans 14 residues. CDR1 is LGHDT, CDR2 YNNKEL, per germline (reference sequence). V lost 3 bases, J lost 5 bases, and 0 bases stayed unmatched.

The chain is built from TRBV11-1 and TRBJ2-1; D perhaps matches TRBD2 (5 bases). V was shortened by 3 bases and J by 6 bases, with 6 bases between the two germline ends. Germline CDR1 SGHAT, CDR2 FQDESV (reference sequence). CDR3 length: 12 amino acids. The CDR3 DNA sequence: TGTGCCAGCAGCTTTGGAGGCAATGAGCAGTTCTTC. The encoded protein is CASSFGGNEQFF.

The chain uses TRBV11-3 and TRBJ2-3; D might be TRBD1 (6 bases). V was cut by 4 bases and J by 0 bases, with 11 bases left in between. Germline CDR1 and CDR2: SGHNT and YENEEA. The CDR3 totals 15 residues. CDR3 nucleotide sequence: TGTGCCAGCAGCTCTAGACAGGCGAGCACAGATACGCAGTATTTT. Its translation is CASSSRQASTDTQYF.

V is TRBV28 and J is TRBJ2-3, with D possibly TRBD1 on 6 matching bases. This CDR3 is 16 amino acids long. Per the germline V gene, CDR1 is MDHEN and CDR2 is SYDVKM. V was clipped by 1 base and J by 0 bases, with 11 bases between them. Here the CDR3 reads CASSLLVGTSTDTQYF. The CDR3, as DNA: TGTGCCAGCAGTTTATTGGTCGGGACAAGCACAGATACGCAGTATTTT.

The chain couples TRBV7-6 to TRBJ1-1; tentative D call: TRBD1 (5 bases). The CDR3 extends over 14 amino acids. From germline, CDR1 is SGHVS and CDR2 FNYEAQ. Trimming removed 1 base at V and 4 bases at J, with 10 bases between. As DNA, the CDR3 is TGTGCCAGCAGCTTAGTTGGGGGAGGCACTGAAGCTTTCTTT. It is translated as CASSLVGGGTEAFF.

V is TRBV2 and J is TRBJ2-5; TRBD2 agrees at 8 bases. Germline V gives CDR1 SNHLY, CDR2 FYNNEI. There are 16 residues in the CDR3. Unmatched junction bases numbered 10, after V lost 6 bases and J lost 1 base. The CDR3 bases are TGTGCCAGCAGAGATCTTTGGACTAGCATCCAAGAGACCCAGTACTTC. Translated: CASRDLWTSIQETQYF.

J is TRBJ1-4 and V is TRBV4-1; D perhaps matches TRBD1 (6 bases). V lost 5 bases to trimming and J lost 7 bases, with 14 bases between them. Germline V CDR1 and CDR2: MGHRA, YSYEKL. The length of the CDR3 is 14 residues. CDR3 amino acids: CASSGGRVGEKLFF. The DNA of the CDR3 is TGCGCCAGCAGCGGGGGCAGGGTGGGTGAAAAACTGTTTTTT.

The gene calls are TRBV27 and TRBJ2-7; TRBD2 aligns across 12 bases. V was pared by 4 bases and J by 3 bases, with 10 bases of the junction left unmatched. In germline, CDR1 is MNHEY, CDR2 SMNVEV (reference sequence). The CDR3 runs to 17 residues. The CDR3 region is CASSSTNPLAGGYEQYF. CDR3 bases: TGTGCCAGCAGTTCCACGAACCCACTAGCGGGAGGCTACGAGCAGTACTTC.

The V call is TRBV24-1, the J call TRBJ2-7, with unresolved D. Trimming removed 5 bases from V and 0 bases from J, with 7 bases in between. The CDR3 is 13 amino acids. CDR1 is KGHDR and CDR2 is SFDVKD in the germline V gene. CDR3 DNA: TGTGCCACCAGTGGCGGTCCCTCCTACGAGCAGTACTTC. Translation: CATSGGPSYEQYF.

V and J are TRBV7-2 and TRBJ2-1; 11 nucleotides match TRBD1. From germline, CDR1 is SGHTA and CDR2 FQGNSA. Trimming at V came to 5 bases and at J to 6 bases, leaving 6 bases not matched to a gene. The CDR3 is 15 amino acids. For the CDR3, the DNA is TGTGCCAGCAGCATCGGGGGGACAGGGGGCAATGAGCAGTTCTTC. It codes for CASSIGGTGGNEQFF. The variable domain in full, completed from reference TRBV7-2 and TRBJ2-1, reads GAGVSQSPSNKVTEKGKDVELRCDPISGHTALYWYRQSLGQGLEFLIYFQGNSAPDKSGLPSDRFSAERTGGSVSTLTIQRTQQEDSAVYLCASSIGGTGGNEQFFGPGTRLTVL.

The gene calls are TRBV11-2 and TRBJ2-1; 8 nucleotides match TRBD2. There are 15 residues in the CDR3. The ends lost 5 bases at V and 7 bases at J; junction bases unmatched: 10. Germline loops: CDR1 SGHAT, CDR2 FQNNGV. The CDR3 is CASSERLATDNEQFF. CDR3 nucleotide sequence: TGTGCCAGCAGCGAGAGACTAGCGACGGATAATGAGCAGTTCTTC.

The chain recombines TRBV9 with TRBJ2-7, with D possibly being TRBD1 (6 bases). V lost 0 bases and J lost 2, with 15 bases in between. The CDR3 is 16 residues long. CDR1 is SGDLS, CDR2 YYNGEE, per germline. The CDR3 region is CASSVEYRTAPYEQYF. The CDR3 coding sequence is TGTGCCAGCAGCGTAGAGTACAGGACAGCGCCCTACGAGCAGTACTTC.

The V and J genes are TRBV5-1 and TRBJ2-5; 7 bases are a match to TRBD1. Per the germline V gene, CDR1 is SGHRS and CDR2 is YFSETQ. V lost 4 bases, J lost 1 base, and 7 bases stayed unmatched. The CDR3 totals 15 residues. As DNA, the CDR3 is TGCGCCAGCAGCCTGATCCCAGGGGGCCAAGAGACCCAGTACTTC. Translated: CASSLIPGGQETQYF.

The V gene is TRBV10-3, the J gene TRBJ2-2, with D possibly being TRBD2 (7 bases). Trimming took 4 bases from V and 5 from J, leaving 14 bases between them. Germline CDR1 and CDR2: ENHRY and SYGVKD. The CDR3 has 15 amino acids. CDR3 DNA sequence: TGTGCCATCAGTGTTCGGGGGGCCGAGACCGGGGAGCTGTTTTTT. Its translation is CAISVRGAETGELFF.

The chain recombines TRBV5-6 with TRBJ2-5, with 9 bases that match TRBD1. CDR3 length equals 14 residues. CDR1 and CDR2 from the germline V gene are SGHDT and YYEEEE. The J segment lost 5 bases and the V segment lost 3 bases, leaving 5 bases of the junction unmatched. The CDR3 is CASSSPTGGETQYF. CDR3 nucleotide sequence: TGTGCCAGCAGCTCACCGACAGGGGGGGAGACCCAGTACTTC.

This clone was seen a handful of times. This chain joins TRBV28 and TRBJ2-5; D unresolved. V lost 3 bases, J lost 3 bases, and 2 bases lay in between. From germline, CDR1 is MDHEN and CDR2 SYDVKM. CDR3 size: 11 residues. The CDR3 DNA sequence: TGTGCCAGCAGTTTCGAAGAGACCCAGTACTTC. Amino acid sequence: CASSFEETQYF.

The gene calls are TRBV6-5 and TRBJ2-5; 8 positions match TRBD1. Germline CDR1 MNHEY, CDR2 SVGAGI. CDR3 size: 15 residues. The junction had 10 bases not matched to a gene; V was cut back by 5 bases and J by 5 bases. The DNA for the CDR3 is TGTGCCAGCAGTCCCGGGACAGGCCCCTTGGAGACCCAGTACTTC. Translation: CASSPGTGPLETQYF.

The gene calls are TRBV7-6 and TRBJ2-1, with TRBD2 matching 7 bases. After removal of 1 base from V and 0 bases from J, the junction contained 12 bases not matched to a gene. CDR3 length equals 19 residues. CDR1 is SGHVS and CDR2 is FNYEAQ in the germline V gene. In DNA, the CDR3 is TGTGCCAGCAGCTTAGTTGGGGCACGCGGGAGAGGCTCCTACAATGAGCAGTTCTTC. This gives the protein CASSLVGARGRGSYNEQFF.

The chain combines TRBV30 with TRBJ1-5; 7 bases map to TRBD1. The V gene's germline CDR1 is GTSNPN and CDR2 SVGIG (reference sequence). The CDR3 consists of 15 residues. After removal of 3 bases from V and 4 bases from J, the junction contained 9 bases not matched to a gene. The CDR3 DNA reads TGTGCCTGGAGCGCGAGGGGGCGAAGGAATCAGCCCCAGCATTTT. Protein: CAWSARGRRNQPQHF.

The CDR3 loop reads CASSRGGSSYNEQFF. As DNA, the CDR3 is TGCGCCAGCAGTAGGGGCGGAAGCTCCTACAATGAGCAGTTCTTC. The chain joins TRBV5-1 to TRBJ2-1; perhaps TRBD1 as D (5 bases). The germline CDR1 and CDR2 sequences are SGHRS and YFSETQ. V lost 5 bases and J lost 0, with 12 bases in between. This CDR3 has 15 residues. Looking up the rest from reference TRBV5-1 and TRBJ2-1 gives the full variable domain: KAGVTQTPRYLIKTRGQQVTLSCSPISGHRSVSWYQQTPGQGLQFLFEYFSETQRNKGNFPGRFSGRQFSNSRSEMNVSTLELGDSALYLCASSRGGSSYNEQFFGPGTRLTVL.

The J gene is TRBJ2-3, the V gene TRBV6-1; 9 nucleotides agree with TRBD2. J gave up 1 base and V 2 bases, and 1 base lay outside the gene matches. The CDR3 runs to 15 residues. Germline CDR1 is MNHNS and CDR2 is SASEGT. As DNA, the CDR3 is TGTGCCAGCAGTGAAAAGCGGGGGGGCACAGATACGCAGTATTTT. This translates into CASSEKRGGTDTQYF.

The chain couples TRBV19 to TRBJ2-1; TRBD1 matches 7 bases. Per the germline V gene, CDR1 is LNHDA and CDR2 is SQIVND (reference sequence). V trimming: 2 bases; J trimming: 6 bases; junction bases outside the gene matches: 7. The CDR3 is made up of 15 amino acids. CDR3 protein: CASSISSGGFNEQFF. The CDR3 bases are TGTGCCAGTAGTATATCGTCAGGGGGTTTCAATGAGCAGTTCTTC.

V is TRBV29-1 and J is TRBJ2-7, with 15 bases lining up with TRBD2. The V segment lost 4 bases and the J segment 3 bases; nucleotides outside the gene matches: 16. The V gene's germline CDR1 is SQVTM and CDR2 ANQGSEA. The CDR3 has 19 amino acids. The CDR3 loop is CSVVNPRTSGRASHYEQYF. The CDR3 DNA sequence: TGCAGCGTTGTCAACCCCAGGACTAGCGGGAGGGCCTCTCACTACGAGCAGTACTTC.